This record covers a single T cell receptor beta chain. The entry originates in a study of blood T cell repertoires in COVID-19. As for the study in general: There were acute and convalescent COVID-19 samples, and they came from the United States, Italy and Spain.

In the authors' methods: Amplification of reference gene primers was used by the study to estimate nucleated cell counts. The repertoire was sequenced with immunoSEQ multiplex PCR; TCRdb's copy has only in-frame clones and lacks some. The V and J calls and clone size were taken over from that table, and D and trimming were inferred from the DNA. In the table there are roughly 200,000 clones, more than 80% of which are singletons. This CDR3 spans 14 amino acids. The V end lost 4 bases, the J end lost 8 bases, and 18 bases lay between the germline ends. The germline V gene encodes CDR1 SQVTM and CDR2 ANQGSEA.

The sequencing input was peripheral blood. The source is a woman aged 40 to 50 with COVID-19, enrolled during active disease. V and J are TRBV29-1 and TRBJ2-1; D remains ambiguous. CDR3 sequence reads: CSVVPFESADEQFF. The CDR3 DNA reads as TGCAGCGTTGTGCCTTTCGAAAGCGCGGATGAGCAGTTCTTC.